This T cell receptor (beta chain) was recovered during a study of response to subunit inactivated influenza vaccine. This clonotype showed up many times. Its antigen remains unknown. Study conclusions and caveats: Each seasonal influenza vaccination, the authors suggested, recruits few new T cells.

TCRdb called the RT-PCR reads again in MiXCR, with one record for every CDR3 protein. The sample shows roughly 650,000 distinct CDR3 sequences, roughly 15% of them seen only once. The CDR3 has 13 amino acids. The V gene end was trimmed by 6 bases and the J gene end by 4 bases; junction bases not matched to a gene: 4. Germline V gene sequence: CDR1 SQVTM, CDR2 ANQGSEA. The clonotype comes from a man aged 45 to 65 who received an inactivated influenza vaccine. This sample comprised PBMCs from blood, obtained 14 days before vaccination. The chain is built from TRBV29-1 and TRBJ2-2; 8 nucleotides align to TRBD1. CDR3 region: CSVTGVGTGELFF. The CDR3 DNA is TGCAGCGTGACAGGGGTTGGCACCGGGGAGCTGTTTTTT.